There are a few counts of the clone carrying this TCR beta chain. Its antigen is not identified. CDR1 is DFQATT, CDR2 SNEGSKA, per germline (reference sequence). The CDR3 has 13 residues. The V segment lost 5 bases and the J segment 4 bases; nucleotides outside the gene matches: 4. This record comes from a study of naive and memory T cell subsets. The beta constant-region primer was an equimolar mix of two oligonucleotides covering TRBC1 and TRBC2. A 12-nucleotide UMI and the SP2 primer were added to the cDNA 3' end by oligonucleotide ligation. Nested alpha and beta constant-region primers with the SP2 primer drove four PCR rounds on ligated cDNA. TCRdb redid the calling of the UMI-ligation and nested PCR reads with MiXCR, one entry per CDR3 protein. The sample carries 130,000 to 150,000 distinct CDR3 sequences, approximately 17% recorded once. Whole-study findings and limits: In CD4 and CD8 cells, diversity dropped from naive through EMRA. The power law exponent of TCR abundance differed between naive and memory cells.

Sequencing input: naive CD4+ T cells from blood. The sequence derives from a human donor in good health. The chain uses TRBV20-1 and TRBJ2-7, with 11 bases fitting TRBD1. CDR3 sequence: CSAQGDRGYEQYF. The CDR3 DNA follows: TGCAGTGCTCAGGGGGACAGGGGGTACGAGCAGTACTTC.